Presented here are 10 T cell receptor beta chains from one specimen sequenced in a study of blood T cells in healthy people across ages (dated by TCRdb to the mid-2010s). Library generation was performed with 5' RACE. Sequencing was carried out with an Illumina HiSeq 2500. A second roughly 7 to 11 cycle PCR used a sample-barcoded 5' primer and a J-beta primer mix. TCRdb trimmed the raw reads at Q25, called clones with MiXCR and kept productive beta chains. One record per CDR3 amino acid sequence lists the most common genes and DNA. The table for this sample lists roughly 550,000 distinct CDR3 sequences; about 25% of them were counted only once. The ten most abundant clones make up 8.7% of the sample. This same sample was also taken into another study, of T cells of mothers and their children.

Sample: blood. Every receptor here comes from a boy aged 10-17 years in good health.

The chain links TRBV6-1 to TRBJ2-7; 14 bases agree with TRBD2. This CDR3 contains 15 residues. Germline CDR1 MNHNS, CDR2 SASEGT. Trimming removed 6 bases from V and 2 bases from J; junction bases left unmatched: 3. The CDR3 sequence: CASRMGLAGAYEQYF. The CDR3 DNA follows: TGTGCCAGCAGGATGGGACTAGCGGGAGCCTACGAGCAGTACTTC.

This clonotype was seen a handful of times. This chain joins TRBV12-3 or TRBV12-4 and TRBJ2-7, with 7 nucleotides matching TRBD2. This CDR3 has 14 residues. The ends lost 10 bases at V and 6 bases at J; junction bases unmatched: 15. The CDR3 loop is CATLWGGSTGEQYF. CDR3 in DNA: TGTGCCACCCTGTGGGGCGGGAGTACTGGCGAGCAGTACTTC.

The chain recombines TRBV7-9 with TRBJ2-1; D not resolved. There are 16 residues in the CDR3. V lost 2 bases and J lost 0, with 11 bases in between. CDR1 is SEHNR and CDR2 is FQNEAQ in the germline V gene (reference sequence). The CDR3 DNA is TGTGCCAGCAGCTTACTCGGCTCCTACTCCTACAATGAGCAGTTCTTC. It specifies CASSLLGSYSYNEQFF.

This clonotype has only a few counts. This chain connects TRBV19 to TRBJ1-2, with unresolved D. Germline V CDR1 and CDR2: LNHDA, SQIVND (reference sequence). V shed 6 bases and J shed 5 bases, with 10 bases lying between them. This CDR3 has 12 amino acids. The CDR3: CASRFGEYGYTF. The CDR3 bases are TGTGCCAGTAGGTTCGGGGAATATGGCTACACCTTC. The complete variable domain, with remaining parts taken from reference TRBV19 and TRBJ1-2, reads DGGITQSPKYLFRKEGQNVTLSCEQNLNHDAMYWYRQDPGQGLRLIYYSQIVNDFQKGDIAEGYSVSREKKESFPLTVTSAQKNPTAFYLCASRFGEYGYTFGSGTRLTVV.

CDR3 bases: TGCGCCAGCAGCTTGGCCGGGGAGGCTACGTACGAGCAGTACTTC. Its protein is CASSLAGEATYEQYF. The chain uses TRBV5-1 and TRBJ2-5, with D perhaps matching TRBD2 (6 bases). The J call could be wrong; TRBJ2-7 is a better fit for the DNA end. The CDR3 is 15 amino acids. CDR1 is SGHRS, CDR2 YFSETQ, per germline.

In this sample, this clonotype turned up a few times. The CDR3 DNA is TGTGCCAGCAGTTCCAGCGGGACGGGCTGGAGAAACATTCAGTACTTC. Protein product: CASSSSGTGWRNIQYF. The chain has TRBV28 and TRBJ2-4, with 7 bases fitting TRBD2. CDR1 MDHEN and CDR2 SYDVKM come from the germline V gene. The V segment lost 4 bases and the J segment 6 bases; nucleotides outside the gene matches: 12. CDR3 length: 16 residues.

This clonotype appeared many times. The CDR3 sequence: CASSLATGAPYEQYF. CDR3 coding DNA: TGTGCCAGCAGCTTAGCCACAGGGGCCCCCTACGAGCAGTACTTC. The chain couples TRBV7-8 to TRBJ2-7; 7 positions match TRBD1. The length of the CDR3 is 15 residues. With 0 bases clipped from V and 2 bases from J, the junction kept 4 bases outside the gene matches. Germline V CDR1 and CDR2: SGHVS, FQNEAQ.

This clonotype came up once. The chain joins TRBV5-1 to TRBJ2-3, with 8 bases aligning to TRBD2. CDR1 is SGHRS, CDR2 YFSETQ, per germline. The CDR3 is made up of 16 amino acids. The V gene end was trimmed by 0 bases and the J gene end by 7 bases; junction bases not matched to a gene: 10. As DNA, the CDR3 is TGCGCCAGCAGCTTGGTCGGCGGGGGGCCGGAGAATACGCAGTATTTT. Translation: CASSLVGGGPENTQYF.

V is TRBV15 and J is TRBJ2-2; D call uncertain. Germline loops: CDR1 LNHNV, CDR2 YYDKDF (reference sequence). The CDR3 contains 16 residues. V was shortened by 0 bases and J by 4 bases, with 12 bases between the two germline ends. CDR3: CATSRDRVGFTGELFF. CDR3 bases: TGTGCCACCAGCAGAGATCGGGTGGGATTCACCGGGGAGCTGTTTTTT.

The rearrangement joins TRBV7-9 to TRBJ1-5, with TRBD1 identical over 10 bases. Germline trimming cut 5 bases from V and 8 bases from J; bases unmatched to any gene: 9. Germline V gene sequence: CDR1 SEHNR, CDR2 FQNEAQ (reference sequence). The CDR3 covers 15 residues. CDR3: CASSVPGQGMEPQHF. Here the CDR3 DNA reads TGTGCCAGCAGCGTTCCGGGACAGGGGATGGAGCCCCAGCATTTT.